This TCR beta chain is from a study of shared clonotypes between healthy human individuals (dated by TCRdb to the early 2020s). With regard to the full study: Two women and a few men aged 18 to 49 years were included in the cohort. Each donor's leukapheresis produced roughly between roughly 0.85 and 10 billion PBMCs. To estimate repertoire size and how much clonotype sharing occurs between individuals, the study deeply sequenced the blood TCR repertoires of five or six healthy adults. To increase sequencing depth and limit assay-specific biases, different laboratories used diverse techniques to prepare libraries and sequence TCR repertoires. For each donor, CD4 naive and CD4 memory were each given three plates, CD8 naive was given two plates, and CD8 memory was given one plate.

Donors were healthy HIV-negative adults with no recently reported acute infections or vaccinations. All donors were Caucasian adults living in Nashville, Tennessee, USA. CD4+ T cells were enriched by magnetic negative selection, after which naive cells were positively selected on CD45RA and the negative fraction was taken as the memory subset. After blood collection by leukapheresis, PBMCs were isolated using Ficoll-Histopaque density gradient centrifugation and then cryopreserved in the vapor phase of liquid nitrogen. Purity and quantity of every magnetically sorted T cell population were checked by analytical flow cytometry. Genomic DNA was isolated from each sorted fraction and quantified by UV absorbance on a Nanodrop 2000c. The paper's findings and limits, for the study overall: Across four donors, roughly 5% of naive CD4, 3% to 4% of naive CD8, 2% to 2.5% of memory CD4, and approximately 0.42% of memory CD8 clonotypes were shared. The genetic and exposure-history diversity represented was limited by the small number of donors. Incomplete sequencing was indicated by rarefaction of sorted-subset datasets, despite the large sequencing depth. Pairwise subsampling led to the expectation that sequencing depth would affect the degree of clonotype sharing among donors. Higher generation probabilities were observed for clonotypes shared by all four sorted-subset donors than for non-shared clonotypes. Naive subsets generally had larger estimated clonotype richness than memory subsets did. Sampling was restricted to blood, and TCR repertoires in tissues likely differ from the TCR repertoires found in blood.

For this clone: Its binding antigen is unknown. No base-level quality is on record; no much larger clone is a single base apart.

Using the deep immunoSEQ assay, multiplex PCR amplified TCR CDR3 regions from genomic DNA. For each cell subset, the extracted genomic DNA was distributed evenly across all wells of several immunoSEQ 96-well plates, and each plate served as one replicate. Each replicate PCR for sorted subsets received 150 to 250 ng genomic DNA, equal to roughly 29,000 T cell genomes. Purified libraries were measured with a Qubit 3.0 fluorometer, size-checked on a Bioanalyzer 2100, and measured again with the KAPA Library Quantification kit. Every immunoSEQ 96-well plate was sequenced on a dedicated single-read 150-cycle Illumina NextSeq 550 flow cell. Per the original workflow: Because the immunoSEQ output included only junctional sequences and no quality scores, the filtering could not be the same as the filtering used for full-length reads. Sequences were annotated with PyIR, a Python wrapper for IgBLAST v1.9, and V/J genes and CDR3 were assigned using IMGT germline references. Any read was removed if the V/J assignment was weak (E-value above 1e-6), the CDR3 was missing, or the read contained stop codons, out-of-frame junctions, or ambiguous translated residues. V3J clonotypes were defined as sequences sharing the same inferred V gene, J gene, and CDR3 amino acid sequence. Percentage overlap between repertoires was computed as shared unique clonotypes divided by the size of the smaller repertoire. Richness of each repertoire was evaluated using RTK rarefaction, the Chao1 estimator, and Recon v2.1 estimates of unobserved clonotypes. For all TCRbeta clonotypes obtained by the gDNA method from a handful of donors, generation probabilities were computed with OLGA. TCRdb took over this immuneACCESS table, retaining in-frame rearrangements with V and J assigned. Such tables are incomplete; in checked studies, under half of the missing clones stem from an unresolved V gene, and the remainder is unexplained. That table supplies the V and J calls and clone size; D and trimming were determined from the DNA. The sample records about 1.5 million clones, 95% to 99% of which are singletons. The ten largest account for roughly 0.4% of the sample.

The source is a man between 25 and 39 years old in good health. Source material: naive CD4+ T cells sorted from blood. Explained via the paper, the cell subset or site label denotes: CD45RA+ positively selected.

The nucleotide sequence is TGTGCCAGCAGCGCCCGACTAGAAGTGGCCGAGCAGTACTTC. This encodes CASSARLEVAEQYF. The sequence joins TRBV7-6 to TRBJ2-7, with TRBD2 perhaps the D gene, on 6 matching bases. The germline V gene gives CDR1 as SGHVS and CDR2 as FNYEAQ. The CDR3 goes from the cysteine to the phenylalanine over 14 residues. The retained sequence is limited to the CDR3, 42 bases, with the frame set at the first base. A distance of 17 bases separates the germline ends of V and J, which lose 5 bases and 6 bases respectively. Here the CDR3 is joined to the reference TRBV7-6 and TRBJ2-7 genes, and the full variable domain is: GAGVSQSPRYKVTKRGQDVALRCDPISGHVSLYWYRQALGQGPEFLTYFNYEAQQDKSGLPNDRFSAERPEGSISTLTIQRTEQRDSAMYRCASSARLEVAEQYFGPGTRLTVT.